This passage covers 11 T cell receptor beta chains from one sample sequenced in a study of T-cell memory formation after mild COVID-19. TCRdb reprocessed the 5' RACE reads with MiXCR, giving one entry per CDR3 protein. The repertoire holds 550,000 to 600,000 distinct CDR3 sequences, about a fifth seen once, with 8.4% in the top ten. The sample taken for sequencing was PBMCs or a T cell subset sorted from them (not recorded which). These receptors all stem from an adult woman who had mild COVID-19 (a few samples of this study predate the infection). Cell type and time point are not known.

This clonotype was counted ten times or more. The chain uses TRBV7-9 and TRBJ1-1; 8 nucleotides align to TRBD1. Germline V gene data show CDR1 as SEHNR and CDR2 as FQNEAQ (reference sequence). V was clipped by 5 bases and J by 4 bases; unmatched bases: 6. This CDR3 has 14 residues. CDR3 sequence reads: CASSPTTGGTEAFF. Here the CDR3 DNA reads TGTGCCAGCAGCCCAACCACAGGGGGCACTGAAGCTTTCTTT.

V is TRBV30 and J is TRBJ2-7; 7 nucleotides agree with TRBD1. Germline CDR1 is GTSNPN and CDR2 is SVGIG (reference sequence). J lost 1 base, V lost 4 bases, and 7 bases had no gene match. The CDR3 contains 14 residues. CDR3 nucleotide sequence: TGTGCCTGGACCCCCGGGACAGTGTCCTACGAGCAGTACTTC. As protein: CAWTPGTVSYEQYF. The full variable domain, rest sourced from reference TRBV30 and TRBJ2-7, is SQTIHQWPATLVQPVGSPLSLECTVEGTSNPNLYWYRQAAGRGLQLLFYSVGIGQISSEVPQNLSASRPQDRQFILSSKKLLLSDSGFYLCAWTPGTVSYEQYFGPGTRLTVT.

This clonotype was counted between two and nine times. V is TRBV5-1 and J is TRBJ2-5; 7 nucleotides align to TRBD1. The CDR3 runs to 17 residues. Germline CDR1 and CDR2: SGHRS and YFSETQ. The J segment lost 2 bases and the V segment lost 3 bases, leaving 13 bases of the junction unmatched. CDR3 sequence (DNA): TGCGCCAGCAGCTGGGAACGGGACAGCCCGTTTCAAGAGACCCAGTACTTC. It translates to CASSWERDSPFQETQYF.

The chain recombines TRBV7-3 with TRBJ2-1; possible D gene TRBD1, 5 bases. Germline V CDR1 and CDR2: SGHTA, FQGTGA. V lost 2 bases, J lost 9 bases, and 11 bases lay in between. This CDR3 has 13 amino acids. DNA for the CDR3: TGTGCCAGCAGCTTAGTAGGGGTTGGTGAGCAGTTCTTC. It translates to CASSLVGVGEQFF.

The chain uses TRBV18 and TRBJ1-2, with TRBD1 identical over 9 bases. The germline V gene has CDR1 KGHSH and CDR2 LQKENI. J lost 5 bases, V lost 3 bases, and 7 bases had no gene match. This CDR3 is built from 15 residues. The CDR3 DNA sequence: TGTGCCAGCTCACCTACAGGGGGCGCAGGGTATGGCTACACCTTC. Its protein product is CASSPTGGAGYGYTF.

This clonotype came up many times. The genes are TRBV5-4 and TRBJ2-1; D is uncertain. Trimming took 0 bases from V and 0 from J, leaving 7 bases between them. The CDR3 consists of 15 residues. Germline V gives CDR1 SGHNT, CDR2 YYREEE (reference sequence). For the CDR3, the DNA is TGTGCCAGCAGCTTGGGTCACCCCTCCTACAATGAGCAGTTCTTC. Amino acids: CASSLGHPSYNEQFF.

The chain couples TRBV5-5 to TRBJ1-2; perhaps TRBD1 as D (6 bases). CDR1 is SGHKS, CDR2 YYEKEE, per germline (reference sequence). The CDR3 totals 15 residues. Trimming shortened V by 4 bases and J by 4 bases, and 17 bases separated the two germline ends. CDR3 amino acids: CASSRELDRSYGYTF. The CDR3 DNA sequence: TGTGCCAGCAGCCGAGAACTCGACAGGAGCTATGGCTACACCTTC.

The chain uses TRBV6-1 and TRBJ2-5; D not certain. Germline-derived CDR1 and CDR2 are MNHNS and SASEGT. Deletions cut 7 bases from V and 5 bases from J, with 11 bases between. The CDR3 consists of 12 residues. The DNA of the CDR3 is TGTGCCAGCAAGGCCAGCGTGGAGACCCAGTACTTC. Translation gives CASKASVETQYF.

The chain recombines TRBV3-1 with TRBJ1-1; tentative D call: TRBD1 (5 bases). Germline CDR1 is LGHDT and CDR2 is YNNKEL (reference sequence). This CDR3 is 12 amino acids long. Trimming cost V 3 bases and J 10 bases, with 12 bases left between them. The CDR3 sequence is CASSQDLGGAFF. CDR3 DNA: TGTGCCAGCAGCCAGGATCTTGGGGGAGCTTTCTTT.

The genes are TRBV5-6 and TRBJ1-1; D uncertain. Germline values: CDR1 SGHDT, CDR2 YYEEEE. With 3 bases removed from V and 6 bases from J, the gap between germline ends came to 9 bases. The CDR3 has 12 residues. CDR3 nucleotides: TGTGCCAGCAGCTCACCGACCTCTGAAGCTTTCTTT. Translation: CASSSPTSEAFF.

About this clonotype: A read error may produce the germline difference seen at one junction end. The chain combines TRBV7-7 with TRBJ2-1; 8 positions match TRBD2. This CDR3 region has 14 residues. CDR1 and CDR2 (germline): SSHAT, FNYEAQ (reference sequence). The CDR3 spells CASSHRSGSNEQFF. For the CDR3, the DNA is TGTGCTAGCAGTCATCGCAGCGGGAGTAATGAGCAGTTCTTC.